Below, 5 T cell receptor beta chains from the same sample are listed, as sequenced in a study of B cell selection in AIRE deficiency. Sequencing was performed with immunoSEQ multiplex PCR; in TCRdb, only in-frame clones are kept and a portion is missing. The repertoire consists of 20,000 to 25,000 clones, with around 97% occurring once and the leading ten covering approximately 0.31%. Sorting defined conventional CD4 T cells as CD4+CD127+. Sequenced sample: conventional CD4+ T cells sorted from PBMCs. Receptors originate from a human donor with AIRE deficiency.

The CDR3 DNA follows: TGTGCCAGCAGCTTAAGACAGGGCACTGAAGCTTTCTTT. Translation: CASSLRQGTEAFF. V gene TRBV7-3 combines with J gene TRBJ1-1, with 7 bases aligning to TRBD1. V gave up 1 base and J gave up 4 bases; unmatched junction bases: 0. There are 13 residues in the CDR3. CDR1 and CDR2 (germline): SGHTA, FQGTGA.

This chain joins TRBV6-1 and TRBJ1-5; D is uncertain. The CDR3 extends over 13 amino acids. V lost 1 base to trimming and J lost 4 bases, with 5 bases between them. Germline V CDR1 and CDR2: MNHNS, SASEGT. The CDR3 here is CASSEGRNQPQHF. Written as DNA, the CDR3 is TGTGCCAGCAGTGAAGGAAGGAATCAGCCCCAGCATTTT.

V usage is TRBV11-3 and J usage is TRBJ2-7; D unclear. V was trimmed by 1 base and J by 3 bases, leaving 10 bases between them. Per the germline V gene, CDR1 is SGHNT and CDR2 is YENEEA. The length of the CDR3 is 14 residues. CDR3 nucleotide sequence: TGTGCCAGCAGCTTAGTCGGATCCTACTACGAGCAGTACTTC. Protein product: CASSLVGSYYEQYF.

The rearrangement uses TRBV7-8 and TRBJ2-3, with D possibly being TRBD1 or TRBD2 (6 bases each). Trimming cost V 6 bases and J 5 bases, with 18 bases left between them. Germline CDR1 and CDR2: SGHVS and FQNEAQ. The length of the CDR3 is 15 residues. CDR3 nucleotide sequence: TGTGCCAGCAGTTCACGACTAGGAGGGGGAGATACGCAGTATTTT. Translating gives CASSSRLGGGDTQYF.

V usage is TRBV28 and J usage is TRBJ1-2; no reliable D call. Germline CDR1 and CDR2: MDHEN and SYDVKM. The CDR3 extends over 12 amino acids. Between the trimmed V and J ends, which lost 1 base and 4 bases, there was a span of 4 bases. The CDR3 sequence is CASSLLIYGYTF. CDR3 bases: TGTGCCAGCAGTTTATTGATCTATGGCTACACCTTC.